This TCR beta chain was documented in a study of CD8 T cells in Susac syndrome. Study-level points and caveats: The study recognized that its TCR sequencing and HLA analysis covered a relatively small number of individuals.

This clonotype was observed a few times. Its antigen is currently unknown. After extraction with the RNeasy kit, roughly 0.45 to 1 ug of the RNA was reverse transcribed using random hexamers. It was immunoSEQ multiplex PCR that amplified TCR beta CDR3 across 54 Vbeta and 13 Jbeta. Each CDR3 protein is one row after TCRdb ran MiXCR on the immunoSEQ multiplex PCR reads. The sample lists over 200,000 distinct CDR3 sequences, approximately 95% seen once, with 0.082% in the top ten. Germline CDR1 MGHRA, CDR2 YSYEKL. The ends were cut back, 0 bases at V and 2 bases at J, with 9 bases in the middle. This CDR3 contains 15 residues. Stable or active relapsing-remitting multiple sclerosis, untreated and meeting revised McDonald criteria, defined the controls.

Sequenced: CD4+ T cells from PBMCs. This chain connects TRBV4-1 to TRBJ2-3; D call uncertain. The TCR originated in a human donor with multiple sclerosis. CDR3 nucleotides: TGCGCCAGCAGCCAAGAAGGCCGGTACACAGATACGCAGTATTTT. Translating it yields CASSQEGRYTDTQYF.